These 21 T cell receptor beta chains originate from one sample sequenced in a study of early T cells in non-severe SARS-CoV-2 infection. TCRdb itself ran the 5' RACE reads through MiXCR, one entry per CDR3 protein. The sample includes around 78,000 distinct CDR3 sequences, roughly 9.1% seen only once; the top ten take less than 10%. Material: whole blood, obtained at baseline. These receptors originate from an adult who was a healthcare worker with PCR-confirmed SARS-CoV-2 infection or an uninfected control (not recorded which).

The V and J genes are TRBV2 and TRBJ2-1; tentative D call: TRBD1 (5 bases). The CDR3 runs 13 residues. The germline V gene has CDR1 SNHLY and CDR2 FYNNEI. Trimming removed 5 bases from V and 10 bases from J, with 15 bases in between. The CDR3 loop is CASSTGHLVEQFF. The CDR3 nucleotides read TGTGCCAGCAGTACTGGACACCTTGTGGAGCAGTTCTTC.

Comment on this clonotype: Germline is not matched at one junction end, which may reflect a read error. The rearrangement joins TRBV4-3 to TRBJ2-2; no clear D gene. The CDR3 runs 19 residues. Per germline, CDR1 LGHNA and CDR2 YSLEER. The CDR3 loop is CASSQDLRNLSPRTAELFF. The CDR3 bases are TGCGCCAGCAGCCAAGACTTGCGAAACCTCAGCCCGCGCACCGCGGAGCTGTTTTTT.

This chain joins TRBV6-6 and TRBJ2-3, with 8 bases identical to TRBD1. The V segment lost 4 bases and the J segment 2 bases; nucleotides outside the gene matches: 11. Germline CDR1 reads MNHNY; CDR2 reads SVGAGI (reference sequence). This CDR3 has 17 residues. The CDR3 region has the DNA TGTGCCAGCAGTTTCACGATACCAGGGGGCTTCACAGATACGCAGTATTTT. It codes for CASSFTIPGGFTDTQYF.

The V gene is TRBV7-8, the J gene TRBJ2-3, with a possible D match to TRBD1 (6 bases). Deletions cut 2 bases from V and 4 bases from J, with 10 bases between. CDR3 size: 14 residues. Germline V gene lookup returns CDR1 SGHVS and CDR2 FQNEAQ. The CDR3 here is CASSLNRVPDTQYF. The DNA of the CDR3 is TGTGCCAGCAGCTTAAACAGGGTCCCAGATACGCAGTATTTT. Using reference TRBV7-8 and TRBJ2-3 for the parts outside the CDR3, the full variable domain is GAGVSQSPRYKVAKRGQDVALRCDPISGHVSLFWYQQALGQGPEFLTYFQNEAQLDKSGLPSDRFFAERPEGSVSTLKIQRTQQEDSAVYLCASSLNRVPDTQYFGPGTRLTVL.

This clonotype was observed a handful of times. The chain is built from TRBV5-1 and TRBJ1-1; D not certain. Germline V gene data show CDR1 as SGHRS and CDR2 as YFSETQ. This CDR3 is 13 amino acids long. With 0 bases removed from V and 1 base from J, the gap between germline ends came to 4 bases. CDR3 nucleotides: TGCGCCAGCAGCTTGGTAGCGAACACTGAAGCTTTCTTT. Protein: CASSLVANTEAFF.

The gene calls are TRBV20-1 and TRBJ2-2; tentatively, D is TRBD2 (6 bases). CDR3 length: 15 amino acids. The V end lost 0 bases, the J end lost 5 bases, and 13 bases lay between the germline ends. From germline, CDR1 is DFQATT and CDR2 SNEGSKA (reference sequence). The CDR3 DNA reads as TGCAGTGCTAGAGATCCCTCGGGGAGGACCGGGGAGCTGTTTTTT. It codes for CSARDPSGRTGELFF.

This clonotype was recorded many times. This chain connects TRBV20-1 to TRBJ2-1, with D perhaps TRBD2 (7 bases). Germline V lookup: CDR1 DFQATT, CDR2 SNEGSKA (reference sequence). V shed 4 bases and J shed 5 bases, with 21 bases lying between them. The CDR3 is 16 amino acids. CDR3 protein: CSAKHYGRGPDNEQFF. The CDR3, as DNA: TGCAGTGCTAAACACTATGGGCGGGGGCCCGACAATGAGCAGTTCTTC.

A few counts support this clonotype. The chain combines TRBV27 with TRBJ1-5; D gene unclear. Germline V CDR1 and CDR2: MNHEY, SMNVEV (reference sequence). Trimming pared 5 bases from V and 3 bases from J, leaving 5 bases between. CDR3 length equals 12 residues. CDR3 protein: CASSPINQPQHF. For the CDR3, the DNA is TGTGCCAGCAGTCCCATCAATCAGCCCCAGCATTTT.

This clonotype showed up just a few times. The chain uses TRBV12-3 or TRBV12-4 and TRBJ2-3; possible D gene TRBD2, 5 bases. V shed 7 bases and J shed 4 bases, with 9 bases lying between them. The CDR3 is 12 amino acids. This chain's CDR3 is CASTDGADTQYF. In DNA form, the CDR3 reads TGTGCCAGCACTGACGGGGCAGATACGCAGTATTTT.

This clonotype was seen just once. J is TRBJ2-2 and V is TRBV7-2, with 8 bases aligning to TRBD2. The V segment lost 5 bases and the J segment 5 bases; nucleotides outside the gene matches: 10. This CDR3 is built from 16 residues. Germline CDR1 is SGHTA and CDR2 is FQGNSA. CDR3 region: CASSPRAGGPTGELFF. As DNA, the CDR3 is TGTGCCAGCAGCCCCCGTGCGGGGGGTCCGACCGGGGAGCTGTTTTTT.

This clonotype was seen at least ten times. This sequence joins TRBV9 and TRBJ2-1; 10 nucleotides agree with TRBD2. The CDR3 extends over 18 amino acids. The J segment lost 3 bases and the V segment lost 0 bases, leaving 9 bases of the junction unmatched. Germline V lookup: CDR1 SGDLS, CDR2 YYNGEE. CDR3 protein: CASSVDTIAGGYYNEQFF. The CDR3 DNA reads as TGTGCCAGCAGCGTAGACACTATAGCGGGGGGCTACTACAATGAGCAGTTCTTC.

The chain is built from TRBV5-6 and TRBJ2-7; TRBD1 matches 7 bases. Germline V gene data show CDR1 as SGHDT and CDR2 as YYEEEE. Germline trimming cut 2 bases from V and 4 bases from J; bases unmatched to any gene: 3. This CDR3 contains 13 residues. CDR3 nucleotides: TGTGCCAGCAGCTTCGACAGGGCGTACGAGCAGTACTTC. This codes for CASSFDRAYEQYF.

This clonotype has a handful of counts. CDR3 coding DNA: TGTGCCAGCTCATCGGGACAGGGGAAGCCAGGCACTGAAGCTTTCTTT. Translation gives CASSSGQGKPGTEAFF. J is TRBJ1-1 and V is TRBV18; 10 bases match TRBD1. V was clipped by 5 bases and J by 4 bases; unmatched bases: 10. The CDR3 consists of 16 residues. Per the germline V gene, CDR1 is KGHSH and CDR2 is LQKENI.

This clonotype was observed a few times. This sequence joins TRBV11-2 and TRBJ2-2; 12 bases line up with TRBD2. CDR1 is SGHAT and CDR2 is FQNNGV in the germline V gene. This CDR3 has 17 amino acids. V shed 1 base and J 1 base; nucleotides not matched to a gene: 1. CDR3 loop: CASSLGTSGKNTGELFF. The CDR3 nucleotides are TGTGCCAGCAGCTTAGGGACTAGCGGGAAGAACACCGGGGAGCTGTTTTTT.

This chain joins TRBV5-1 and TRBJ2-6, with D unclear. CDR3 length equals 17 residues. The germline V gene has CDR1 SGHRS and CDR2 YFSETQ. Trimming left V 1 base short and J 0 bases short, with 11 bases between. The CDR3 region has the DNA TGCGCCAGCAGCTTGAAGGCGCAAGGCTCTGGGGCCAACGTCCTGACTTTC. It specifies CASSLKAQGSGANVLTF.

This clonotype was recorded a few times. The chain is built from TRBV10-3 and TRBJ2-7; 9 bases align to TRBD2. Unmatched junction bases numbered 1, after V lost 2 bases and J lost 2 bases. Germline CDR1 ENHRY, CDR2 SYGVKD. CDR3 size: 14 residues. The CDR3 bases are TGTGCCATCAGTGAGGGACTAGCGCCCTACGAGCAGTACTTC. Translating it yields CAISEGLAPYEQYF.

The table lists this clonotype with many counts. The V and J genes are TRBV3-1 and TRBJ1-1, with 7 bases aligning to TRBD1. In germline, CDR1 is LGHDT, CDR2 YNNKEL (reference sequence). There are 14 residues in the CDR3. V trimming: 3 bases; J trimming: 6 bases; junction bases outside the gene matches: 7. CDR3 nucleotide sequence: TGTGCCAGCAGCCAGCAGCAGGGGGGAGCTGAAGCTTTCTTT. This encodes CASSQQQGGAEAFF.

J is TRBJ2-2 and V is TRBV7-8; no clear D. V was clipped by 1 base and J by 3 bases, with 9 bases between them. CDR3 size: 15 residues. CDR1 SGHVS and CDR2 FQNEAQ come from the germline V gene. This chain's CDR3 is CASSLGWIYTGELFF. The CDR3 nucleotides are TGTGCCAGCAGCTTAGGTTGGATTTACACCGGGGAGCTGTTTTTT.

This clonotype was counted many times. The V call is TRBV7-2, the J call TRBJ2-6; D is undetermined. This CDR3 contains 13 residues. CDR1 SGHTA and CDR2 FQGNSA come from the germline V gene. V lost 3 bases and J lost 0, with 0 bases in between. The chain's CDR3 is CASSFSGANVLTF. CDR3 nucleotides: TGTGCCAGCAGCTTCTCTGGGGCCAACGTCCTGACTTTC.

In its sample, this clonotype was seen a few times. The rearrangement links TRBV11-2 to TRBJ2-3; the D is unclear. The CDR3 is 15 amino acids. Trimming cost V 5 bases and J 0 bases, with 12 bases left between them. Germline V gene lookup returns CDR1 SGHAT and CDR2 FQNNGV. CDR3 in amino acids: CASSRTGTSTDTQYF. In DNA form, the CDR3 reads TGTGCCAGCAGCCGAACGGGTACTAGCACAGATACGCAGTATTTT.

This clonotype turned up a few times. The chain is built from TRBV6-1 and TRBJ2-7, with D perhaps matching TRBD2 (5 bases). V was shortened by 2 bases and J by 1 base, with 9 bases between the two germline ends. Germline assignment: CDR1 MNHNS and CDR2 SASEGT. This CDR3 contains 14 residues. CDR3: CASSERGQSYEQYF. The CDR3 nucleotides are TGTGCCAGCAGTGAAAGAGGGCAGTCCTACGAGCAGTACTTC.